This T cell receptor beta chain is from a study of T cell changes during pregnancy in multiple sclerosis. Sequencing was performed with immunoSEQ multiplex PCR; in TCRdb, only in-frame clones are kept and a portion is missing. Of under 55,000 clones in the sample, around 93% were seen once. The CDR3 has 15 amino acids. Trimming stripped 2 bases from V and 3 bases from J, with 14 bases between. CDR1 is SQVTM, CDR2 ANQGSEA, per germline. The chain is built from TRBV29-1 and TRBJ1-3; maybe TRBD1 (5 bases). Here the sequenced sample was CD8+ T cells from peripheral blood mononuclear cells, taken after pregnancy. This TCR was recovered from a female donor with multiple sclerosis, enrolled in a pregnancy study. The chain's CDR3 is CSVEMWSRVGNTIYF. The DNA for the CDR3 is TGCAGCGTTGAAATGTGGAGCAGGGTTGGAAACACCATATATTTT.